Following are 13 T cell receptor beta chains from one sample sequenced in a study of T cells after posttransplantation cyclophosphamide. The data were produced by immunoSEQ multiplex PCR, yet TCRdb's version contains in-frame clones alone and is incomplete. The sample consists of 10,000 to 13,000 clones, around nine tenths of them appearing once. Cyclophosphamide on days +3 and +4 followed busulfan-fludarabine conditioning and a marrow graft. Sequences were derived from CD4+ T cells sorted from PBMCs, sampled after allogeneic stem cell transplant with posttransplant cyclophosphamide. These receptors were obtained from a male patient aged 25 to 39 who received an allogeneic stem cell transplant from a related donor, was CMV-positive, and had acute GVHD only. Some T cells may have originated in the graft donor.

This clone came up a few times. The rearrangement uses TRBV7-9 and TRBJ2-2; D is possibly TRBD1 (6 bases). Germline values: CDR1 SEHNR, CDR2 FQNEAQ (reference sequence). The CDR3 has 15 residues. V was trimmed by 5 bases and J by 1 base, leaving 11 bases between them. CDR3 amino acids: CASSPSGQNTGELFF. DNA for the CDR3: TGTGCCAGCAGCCCCTCGGGACAGAACACCGGGGAGCTGTTTTTT.

This rearrangement joins TRBV6-5 to TRBJ2-7, with 12 bases matching TRBD2. CDR3 length equals 14 residues. Trimming at V came to 6 bases and at J to 6 bases, leaving 6 bases not matched to a gene. Per the germline V gene, CDR1 is MNHEY and CDR2 is SVGAGI. The DNA for the CDR3 is TGTGCCAGCAGACCTAGCGGGGGGGCCGGCGAGCAGTACTTC. Protein product: CASRPSGGAGEQYF.

This sequence joins TRBV6-6 and TRBJ1-6, with 12 positions matching TRBD1. V lost 6 bases to trimming and J lost 2 bases; unmatched junction nucleotides: 2. Germline CDR1 reads MNHNY; CDR2 reads SVGAGI (reference sequence). CDR3 length: 16 residues. The CDR3 here is CASRGTGGAYNSPLHF. The CDR3 DNA follows: TGTGCCAGCAGGGGGACAGGGGGCGCCTATAATTCACCCCTCCACTTT.

The chain has TRBV28 and TRBJ2-5, with 8 bases lining up with TRBD2. With 6 bases clipped from V and 5 bases from J, the junction kept 5 bases outside the gene matches. Germline values: CDR1 MDHEN, CDR2 SYDVKM. CDR3 length equals 13 residues. The CDR3 DNA reads TGTGCCAGCAGAACGGGGGGGGCCGAGACCCAGTACTTC. Amino acid sequence: CASRTGGAETQYF. The complete variable domain, with remaining parts taken from reference TRBV28 and TRBJ2-5, reads DVKVTQSSRYLVKRTGEKVFLECVQDMDHENMFWYRQDPGLGLRLIYFSYDVKMKEKGDIPEGYSVSREKKERFSLILESASTNQTSMYLCASRTGGAETQYFGPGTRLLVL.

This chain connects TRBV19 to TRBJ1-1, with a possible D match to TRBD1 (5 bases). The CDR3 is 15 residues long. Germline values: CDR1 LNHDA, CDR2 SQIVND (reference sequence). The V end lost 7 bases, the J end lost 4 bases, and 19 bases lay between the germline ends. The CDR3 is CASIPRHLGLTEAFF. The CDR3 bases are TGTGCCAGTATCCCTAGACATCTGGGGCTCACTGAAGCTTTCTTT. Using reference TRBV19 and TRBJ1-1 for the parts outside the CDR3, the full variable domain is DGGITQSPKYLFRKEGQNVTLSCEQNLNHDAMYWYRQDPGQGLRLIYYSQIVNDFQKGDIAEGYSVSREKKESFPLTVTSAQKNPTAFYLCASIPRHLGLTEAFFGQGTRLTVV.

The chain couples TRBV5-1 to TRBJ1-1, with TRBD1 matching 11 bases. This CDR3 spans 16 amino acids. V lost 1 base and J lost 4; bases outside the gene matches: 6. Germline V CDR1 and CDR2: SGHRS, YFSETQ. CDR3 in amino acids: CASSLNGQGAGTEAFF. As DNA, the CDR3 is TGCGCCAGCAGCTTGAACGGACAGGGGGCGGGCACTGAAGCTTTCTTT. Drawing the rest from reference TRBV5-1 and TRBJ1-1, the complete variable domain is KAGVTQTPRYLIKTRGQQVTLSCSPISGHRSVSWYQQTPGQGLQFLFEYFSETQRNKGNFPGRFSGRQFSNSRSEMNVSTLELGDSALYLCASSLNGQGAGTEAFFGQGTRLTVV.

This clone was picked up one time. The chain has TRBV2 and TRBJ2-5; 8 bases map to TRBD2. The J segment lost 5 bases and the V segment lost 4 bases, leaving 6 bases of the junction unmatched. CDR3 size: 14 residues. The germline CDR1 and CDR2 sequences are SNHLY and FYNNEI. In nucleotides, the CDR3 is TGTGCCAGCAGTGGGGGGACTAGATCGGAGACCCAGTACTTC. It specifies CASSGGTRSETQYF.

The chain combines TRBV7-2 with TRBJ1-4; the D gene is possibly TRBD1 (5 bases). The CDR3 runs to 14 residues. The V gene lost 5 bases and the J gene lost 8 bases, with 15 bases spanning the gap. The V gene's germline CDR1 is SGHTA and CDR2 FQGNSA. This CDR3 is CASSHGTAREKLFF. CDR3 in DNA: TGTGCCAGCAGCCACGGGACTGCGCGGGAAAAACTGTTTTTT.

The chain is built from TRBV5-1 and TRBJ2-6; TRBD1 might be the D (6 bases). This CDR3 is built from 15 residues. Germline loops: CDR1 SGHRS, CDR2 YFSETQ. V shed 4 bases and J shed 2 bases, with 10 bases lying between them. CDR3 sequence: CASSDNRAGANVLTF. In nucleotides, the CDR3 is TGCGCCAGCAGCGACAACAGGGCTGGGGCCAACGTCCTGACTTTC. Full variable domain (rest looked up from reference TRBV5-1 and TRBJ2-6): KAGVTQTPRYLIKTRGQQVTLSCSPISGHRSVSWYQQTPGQGLQFLFEYFSETQRNKGNFPGRFSGRQFSNSRSEMNVSTLELGDSALYLCASSDNRAGANVLTFGAGSRLTVL.

The CDR3 spells CASSWGQGLAGGSSYNEQFF. CDR3 DNA: TGCGCCAGCAGCTGGGGACAGGGACTAGCGGGGGGGAGCTCCTACAATGAGCAGTTCTTC. The chain employs TRBV5-1 and TRBJ2-1, with 16 positions matching TRBD2. This CDR3 is built from 20 residues. J was trimmed by 0 bases and V by 3 bases; bases with no gene match: 9. The germline V gene encodes CDR1 SGHRS and CDR2 YFSETQ.

The chain joins TRBV28 to TRBJ2-7; 7 bases align to TRBD1. The ends lost 1 base at V and 3 bases at J; junction bases unmatched: 6. CDR1 and CDR2 from the germline V gene are MDHEN and SYDVKM. CDR3 length: 15 amino acids. CDR3 protein: CASSLFSGQRYEQYF. CDR3 coding DNA: TGTGCCAGCAGTTTATTCTCGGGACAGCGCTACGAGCAGTACTTC.

V gene TRBV10-2 combines with J gene TRBJ1-1, with TRBD1 identical over 8 bases. Trimming took 3 bases from V and 4 from J; bases not matched to a gene: 10. This CDR3 comprises 16 residues. Germline CDR1 reads WSHSY; CDR2 reads SAAADI. CDR3 DNA sequence: TGCGCCAGCAGTGACCGACAGGGGATGAGGGGCACTGAAGCTTTCTTT. It codes for CASSDRQGMRGTEAFF.

The gene calls are TRBV7-9 and TRBJ2-7, with 8 nucleotides matching TRBD2. Germline loops: CDR1 SEHNR, CDR2 FQNEAQ (reference sequence). The ends lost 6 bases at V and 3 bases at J; junction bases unmatched: 7. The CDR3 is 14 amino acids. CDR3 nucleotide sequence: TGTGCCAGCAGGGAAAGCGGGGGTTACTACGAGCAGTACTTC. Translated: CASRESGGYYEQYF.